This is a list of T cell receptor beta chains from one sample in a study of T cells in Graves' hyperthyroidism and ophthalmopathy. TCRdb independently ran MiXCR on the multiplex PCR reads; one entry per CDR3 protein. Of some 500,000 distinct CDR3 sequences in the sample, 15% to 20% were seen once. The sample was blood. Every receptor here comes from a young woman with Graves' ophthalmopathy. Each CDR3 is given with its conserved first and last residue. The order of the fields is J gene, D gene, V gene, clone size, CDR3 protein, CDR3 DNA. D genes are given only for firm matches. For some rows the clone size is stated as once, few or many, or as a class when expanded; others skip it.

TRBJ2-1 - TRBV7-2 - CASSLLVSYEQFF TGTGCCAGCAGCTTACTTGTTTCCTACGAGCAGTTCTTC
TRBJ2-7 TRBD1 TRBV4-1 many CASSQTDRGPYEQYF TGCGCCAGCAGCCAAACGGACAGGGGGCCCTACGAGCAGTACTTC
TRBJ2-3 - TRBV10-2 many CASSDWTTAVNTQYF TGCGCCAGCAGTGATTGGACTACTGCCGTCAATACGCAGTATTTT
TRBJ2-3 - TRBV11-2 many CASSLGPASADTQYF TGTGCCAGCAGCTTAGGGCCGGCTAGCGCAGATACGCAGTATTTT
TRBJ2-6 - TRBV12-3/TRBV12-4 - CASSWGQDRAGANVLTF TGTGCCAGCAGTTGGGGCCAGGATCGAGCTGGGGCCAACGTCCTGACTTTC
TRBJ1-1 - TRBV28 many CASNFEGGINGLTEAFF TGTGCCAGCAACTTCGAAGGGGGGATCAACGGTCTAACTGAAGCTTTCTTT
TRBJ1-1 TRBD1 TRBV19 few CASSIDRAGTEAFF TGTGCCAGTAGTATTGACAGGGCTGGGACTGAAGCTTTCTTT
TRBJ2-3 - TRBV4-3 many CASSPTTAGDTQYF TGCGCCAGCAGCCCTACGACAGCCGGAGATACGCAGTATTTT
TRBJ2-7 TRBD1 TRBV5-1 many CASSFTGDYEQYF TGCGCCAGCAGTTTTACAGGGGACTACGAGCAGTACTTC
TRBJ2-1 - TRBV6-1 many CASSDEPVRNEQFF TGTGCCAGCAGCGACGAACCAGTCCGCAATGAGCAGTTCTTC
TRBJ2-7 TRBD1 TRBV30 many CAWEGGQGAGEQYF TGTGCCTGGGAGGGGGGACAGGGGGCGGGCGAGCAGTACTTC
TRBJ2-7 - TRBV5-8 many CASSLAKGLRSTPYEQYF TGTGCCAGCAGCTTGGCCAAAGGGTTGCGATCGACGCCCTACGAGCAGTACTTC
TRBJ2-7 TRBD2 TRBV29-1 many CSVEDVASGMGGREQYF TGCAGCGTTGAAGATGTTGCTAGCGGGATGGGAGGAAGAGAGCAGTACTTC
TRBJ2-5 TRBD1 TRBV20-1 few CSARDQGDQRETQYF TGCAGTGCTAGAGATCAGGGGGATCAGCGAGAGACCCAGTACTTC
TRBJ2-2 - TRBV2 few CATEPTPGSNTGELFF TGTGCCACCGAACCGACTCCGGGCTCGAACACCGGGGAGCTGTTTTTT
TRBJ2-1 TRBD2 TRBV7-6 many CASSSTISGTSGNEQFF TGTGCCAGCAGCTCGACGATATCCGGGACTAGCGGCAATGAGCAGTTCTTC
TRBJ1-1 - TRBV19 few CASSVRGRDTEAFF TGTGCCAGTAGTGTCCGAGGACGGGACACTGAAGCTTTCTTT
TRBJ2-5 - TRBV20-1 many CSARDSVGEETQYF TGCAGTGCTAGAGATAGTGTTGGGGAAGAGACCCAGTACTTC
TRBJ1-3 - TRBV7-2 - CASSLDGAFGNTIYF TGTGCCAGCAGCTTAGATGGGGCTTTTGGAAACACCATATATTTT
TRBJ1-2 - TRBV28 many CASRVRVGGYTF TGTGCCAGCAGGGTGCGGGTTGGCGGCTACACCTTC
TRBJ2-1 TRBD2 TRBV20-1 - CSASTRGLAGGVEFF TGCAGTGCCAGTACCCGGGGACTAGCGGGAGGGGTCGAGTTCTTC
TRBJ2-7 TRBD1 TRBV20-1 many CSATFSGTVNYEQYF TGCAGTGCAACTTTCTCCGGGACAGTCAACTACGAGCAGTACTTC
TRBJ2-3 - TRBV6-1 - CASLEDQTQYF TGTGCCAGTTTGGAGGACCAGACGCAGTATTTT
TRBJ2-1 TRBD1 TRBV13 few CASSTGTGWANEQFF TGTGCCAGCAGCACTGGGACAGGGTGGGCCAATGAGCAGTTCTTC
TRBJ2-3 TRBD1 TRBV19 few CASSIERGQTDTQYF TGTGCCAGTAGTATAGAGAGGGGGCAAACAGATACGCAGTATTTT
TRBJ2-3 TRBD2 TRBV20-1 many CSARGGGTSGFADTQYF TGCAGTGCTAGAGGCGGAGGGACTAGCGGGTTCGCAGATACGCAGTATTTT
TRBJ2-1 TRBD2 TRBV9 many CASSMPGLAGREVDNEQFF TGTGCCAGCAGCATGCCGGGACTAGCGGGTAGGGAAGTTGACAATGAGCAGTTCTTC
TRBJ2-3 TRBD1 TRBV20-1 many CSARSDRVVSQYF TGCAGTGCTAGATCCGACAGGGTGGTCTCGCAGTATTTT